This TCR beta chain originates from a study of CD8+ T cells in alopecia areata. Notes on the study in general: In scalp samples, resident alphabeta T cells of normal skin are also sequenced. It was less clear whether patients shared TCRs than it was in mice, possibly because of HLA. For lesional scalp, especially alopecia totalis/universalis, clonality was higher than in normal scalp.

With regard to this clone: Antigen specificity is unknown.

CDR3 length: 12 residues. Germline CDR1 reads MNHEY; CDR2 reads SMNVEV (reference sequence). Trimming left V 10 bases short and J 4 bases short, with 12 bases between. PBMCs served as the source from which CD4+ and CD8+ T cells were sorted. Extracted RNA was reverse transcribed, and the resulting cDNA served as sequencing template. Clones were sequenced by immunoSEQ multiplex PCR, and TCRdb holds only the in-frame ones, with some missing. The sample yields a few hundred thousand clones, roughly three fifths seen once. The sequenced sample was CD8+ T cells sorted from blood. This sequence originates from a human donor in good health. The chain couples TRBV27 to TRBJ2-3; D possibly corresponds to TRBD1 (5 bases). The CDR3 nucleotides read TGTGCCACCCTAAAGGGGCCAGATACGCAGTATTTT. It yields the protein CATLKGPDTQYF.